These 8 T cell receptor beta chains were sequenced from one sample in a study of T cell clusters in autoimmune cytopenias. TRB amplification used 250 ng of peripheral blood genomic DNA. Multiplex touch-down PCR amplified TRB using TRB-A and TRB-B pools in one tube. TCRdb derives one entry per CDR3 protein from the multiplex PCR reads, leaving out DNA. Its table records about 7,400 distinct CDR3 sequences. Sequencing was done on a sample of peripheral blood. The receptors stem from a human donor with an autoimmune cytopenia or autoimmune hepatitis (not recorded which).

This chain uses TRBV12-3 or TRBV12-4 with TRBJ1-2; TCRdb's D call of TRBD1 is untestable without DNA. This CDR3 has 14 amino acids. CDR3 residues: CASSKMGTAGGYTF.

The chain is built from TRBV19 and TRBJ2-2; TCRdb picks TRBD1, but there is no DNA to check that call. This CDR3 is built from 15 residues. Germline values: CDR1 LNHDA, CDR2 SQIVND (reference sequence). CDR3 protein: CASSIKVGPSGELFF.

The chain employs TRBV12-3 or TRBV12-4 and TRBJ2-5; as DNA is missing, the TRBD2 call by TCRdb cannot be tested. The CDR3 spans 14 residues. CDR3 in amino acids: CASIQGGPRETQYF.

In terms of frequency, this clonotype is medium-sized. The chain combines TRBV29-1 with TRBJ1-2; lacking DNA, the TRBD1 call made by TCRdb goes unchecked. CDR1 is SQVTM, CDR2 ANQGSEA, per germline. The CDR3 is 13 residues long. The CDR3 loop is CSVSGRLNYGYTF.

The genes are TRBV20-1 and TRBJ2-5; without DNA, the TCRdb call of TRBD1 cannot be checked. Germline CDR1 DFQATT, CDR2 SNEGSKA (reference sequence). The CDR3 runs 14 residues. Here the CDR3 reads CSATGTGRQETQYF.

By frequency, this clonotype is medium-sized. V gene TRBV6-6 combines with J gene TRBJ1-2; TCRdb gives TRBD1 as the D gene, but with no DNA this cannot be confirmed. The CDR3 extends over 15 amino acids. The germline gives CDR1 MNHNY, CDR2 SVGAGI (reference sequence). The CDR3 here is CASSYSGTGGYGYTF.

This clonotype counts as medium-sized (0.01 to 0.1%) by frequency. The chain joins TRBV13 to TRBJ1-1. Looked up from germline, CDR1 is PRHDT and CDR2 is FYEKMQ (reference sequence). The CDR3 is 11 amino acids. The CDR3 sequence is CASSGNTEAFF.

This chain joins TRBV6-5 and TRBJ2-7; the TCRdb call, TRBD2, lacks DNA for checking. Germline values: CDR1 MNHEY, CDR2 SVGAGI. This CDR3 comprises 16 residues. The CDR3 loop is CASSAGPQTFSYEQYF.